This T cell receptor beta chain was profiled in a study of HIV-infected patients and healthy controls. The germline V gene encodes CDR1 MNHEY and CDR2 SMNVEV (reference sequence). The length of the CDR3 is 15 residues. V lost 5 bases to trimming and J lost 3 bases; unmatched junction nucleotides: 5. One entry per CDR3 protein results from TCRdb running MiXCR on the 5' RACE reads. The table lists 18,000 or so distinct CDR3 sequences, roughly 19% of them singletons, with 33% in the top ten. This clonotype has a count of ten or more. J is TRBJ1-1 and V is TRBV27; 11 nucleotides align to TRBD1. The origin of this receptor is a human donor in good health. Source material: CD8+ T cells from blood. CDR3 sequence: CASSAGTGGYTEAFF. The CDR3 DNA reads TGTGCCAGCAGTGCCGGGACAGGGGGGTACACTGAAGCTTTCTTT.